This T cell receptor beta chain was recorded in a study of cytomegalovirus exposure and HLA in healthy donors. For the study at large: Membership in the Caucasian-associated ancestry cluster was found for 75% to 85% of about 430 genotyped donors.

Of note for this clone: The antigen is unknown.

The junction had 2 bases not matched to a gene; V was cut back by 4 bases and J by 1 base. This CDR3 has 16 amino acids. CDR1 SGHRS and CDR2 YFSETQ come from the germline V gene. Primers: 60 Vbeta forward and 13 Jbeta reverse. The assay was immunoSEQ multiplex PCR, and TCRdb's table has in-frame clones only and misses some. The sample carries 110,000 or so clones, just under 75% recorded once. Findings and limits, study-wide: Across donors, presence/absence analyses took sequencing depth to be roughly uniform. Some V segments, including TRBV6-2 and TRBV6-3, were excluded as indistinguishable. There was a cluster of highly shared sequence variants that was likely a sequencing artifact.

The sequence was collected from a human donor in good health. The sample comprised PBMCs. The rearrangement joins TRBV5-1 to TRBJ2-2, with TRBD2 matching 12 bases. This chain's CDR3 is CASSPGLAGNTGELFF. In nucleotides, the CDR3 is TGCGCCAGCAGCCCGGGACTAGCGGGGAACACCGGGGAGCTGTTTTTT.